Shown below are 20 T cell receptor beta chains from a single sample sequenced in a study of blood T cell repertoires in COVID-19. Sequencing used immunoSEQ multiplex PCR; TCRdb keeps in-frame clones, though not all of them. Of some 150,000 clones listed, roughly 89% were seen once; the top ten hold approximately 4.3%. Sequences were obtained from PBMCs or T cells enriched from blood (not recorded which). The source is a man aged 50 or older who had recovered from COVID-19.

The rearrangement joins TRBV11-2 to TRBJ2-5; 9 bases agree with TRBD2. The trim removed 3 bases at V and 2 bases at J, leaving 1 base unmatched. Germline-derived CDR1 and CDR2 are SGHAT and FQNNGV. The CDR3 length is 14 residues. Here the CDR3 DNA reads TGTGCCAGCAGCTTTAGCGGGGGACAAGAGACCCAGTACTTC. Its protein is CASSFSGGQETQYF. Using reference TRBV11-2 and TRBJ2-5 for the parts outside the CDR3, the full variable domain is EAGVAQSPRYKIIEKRQSVAFWCNPISGHATLYWYQQILGQGPKLLIQFQNNGVVDDSQLPKDRFSAERLKGVDSTLKIQPAKLEDSAVYLCASSFSGGQETQYFGPGTRLLVL.

This chain connects TRBV28 to TRBJ1-6, with a weak D call TRBD1 (6 bases). Germline values: CDR1 MDHEN, CDR2 SYDVKM. CDR3 size: 13 residues. Deletions cut 5 bases from V and 7 bases from J, with 9 bases between. CDR3 bases: TGTGCCAGCAGTGGACAGCGCAATTCACCCCTCCACTTT. This gives the protein CASSGQRNSPLHF. Variable domain in full (rest from reference TRBV28 and TRBJ1-6): DVKVTQSSRYLVKRTGEKVFLECVQDMDHENMFWYRQDPGLGLRLIYFSYDVKMKEKGDIPEGYSVSREKKERFSLILESASTNQTSMYLCASSGQRNSPLHFGNGTRLTVT.

Notes on this clone: The germline gene is not matched at one end of the junction; a read error may be the cause. This chain links TRBV6-5 with TRBJ1-1; 9 bases match TRBD1. CDR3 length: 15 residues. Per the germline V gene, CDR1 is MNHEY and CDR2 is SVGAGI. CDR3 protein: CASSSNRGLKTEAFF. CDR3 coding DNA: TGTGCCAGCAGCTCTAACAGGGGGCTGAAGACTGAAGCTTTCTTT.

CDR3 sequence reads: CASSYAGALNTEAFF. The CDR3 DNA reads as TGTGCCAGCAGTTACGCAGGGGCACTGAACACTGAAGCTTTCTTT. The chain is built from TRBV6-2 or TRBV6-3 and TRBJ1-1, with D maybe TRBD1 (6 bases). V lost 2 bases and J 0 bases, leaving 10 bases between the germline ends. The CDR3 has 15 residues. The germline V gene has CDR1 MNHEY and CDR2 SVGEGT.

The V call is TRBV11-2, the J call TRBJ1-1; D not certain. The CDR3 consists of 14 residues. CDR1 is SGHAT, CDR2 FQNNGV, per germline. The V gene lost 6 bases and the J gene lost 1 base, with 12 bases spanning the gap. The CDR3, as DNA: TGTGCCAGCAGGAAAATAACAGCGAACACTGAAGCTTTCTTT. It yields the protein CASRKITANTEAFF.

The chain has TRBV19 and TRBJ1-5, with 9 bases fitting TRBD1. The CDR3 is 15 residues long. Germline CDR1 LNHDA, CDR2 SQIVND (reference sequence). Trimming took 7 bases from V and 1 from J; bases not matched to a gene: 5. In DNA form, the CDR3 reads TGTGCCAGTACCCCACAGGGGGCGAGCAATCAGCCCCAGCATTTT. It codes for CASTPQGASNQPQHF.

The chain recombines TRBV7-8 with TRBJ1-6, with D possibly being TRBD1 (6 bases). From germline, CDR1 is SGHVS and CDR2 FQNEAQ. The ends were cut back, 2 bases at V and 10 bases at J, with 21 bases in the middle. The CDR3 has 17 amino acids. CDR3 in amino acids: CASSLHFLQGRISPLHF. For the CDR3, the DNA is TGTGCCAGCAGCTTACATTTCCTACAGGGAAGGATCTCACCCCTCCACTTT.

CDR3 bases: TGTGCCAGCAGCGCAACCGCGGGAGCCTACAATGAGCAGTTCTTC. It translates to CASSATAGAYNEQFF. V is TRBV7-6 and J is TRBJ2-1; 7 nucleotides match TRBD2. Germline assignment: CDR1 SGHVS and CDR2 FNYEAQ. The CDR3 spans 15 residues. V lost 5 bases to trimming and J lost 2 bases; unmatched junction nucleotides: 6. Full variable domain (rest looked up from reference TRBV7-6 and TRBJ2-1): GAGVSQSPRYKVTKRGQDVALRCDPISGHVSLYWYRQALGQGPEFLTYFNYEAQQDKSGLPNDRFSAERPEGSISTLTIQRTEQRDSAMYRCASSATAGAYNEQFFGPGTRLTVL.

This rearrangement joins TRBV10-1 to TRBJ2-1, with 11 bases identical to TRBD2. The CDR3 is 17 amino acids. Losses at the gene ends were 4 bases for V and 2 bases for J; bases not matched to a gene: 7. Germline CDR1 is WNHNN and CDR2 is SYGVQD (reference sequence). The CDR3 sequence: CASSGTSGRKTYNEQFF. CDR3 nucleotide sequence: TGCGCCAGCAGTGGAACTAGCGGGAGAAAAACCTACAATGAGCAGTTCTTC.

The chain combines TRBV2 with TRBJ2-7; D perhaps matches TRBD2 (5 bases). Germline V gene lookup returns CDR1 SNHLY and CDR2 FYNNEI. There are 12 residues in the CDR3. The ends were cut back, 2 bases at V and 4 bases at J, with 6 bases in the middle. The CDR3 nucleotides read TGTGCCAGCAGTGAACGCGGGTACGAGCAGTACTTC. Residues: CASSERGYEQYF.

This clone showed up just once. This chain connects TRBV28 to TRBJ1-6; no clear D gene. The CDR3 is 16 residues long. V lost 7 bases to trimming and J lost 9 bases, with 22 bases between them. From germline, CDR1 is MDHEN and CDR2 SYDVKM. The CDR3: CASKSRPTLRGSPLHF. In nucleotides, the CDR3 is TGTGCCAGCAAGTCCAGGCCAACGCTCCGGGGTTCACCCCTCCACTTT.

The J gene is TRBJ2-2, the V gene TRBV5-1, with D possibly being TRBD2 (6 bases). In germline, CDR1 is SGHRS, CDR2 YFSETQ. Trimming shortened V by 0 bases and J by 2 bases, and 14 bases separated the two germline ends. CDR3 length equals 17 residues. The CDR3 nucleotides are TGCGCCAGCAGCTTGGCAATAGCCGGGGGTAACACCGGGGAGCTGTTTTTT. The encoded protein is CASSLAIAGGNTGELFF. The whole variable domain, filled in from reference TRBV5-1 and TRBJ2-2, reads KAGVTQTPRYLIKTRGQQVTLSCSPISGHRSVSWYQQTPGQGLQFLFEYFSETQRNKGNFPGRFSGRQFSNSRSEMNVSTLELGDSALYLCASSLAIAGGNTGELFFGEGSRLTVL.

This clone was counted between two and nine times. The chain is built from TRBV18 and TRBJ1-2; 8 positions agree with TRBD1. Germline V CDR1 and CDR2: KGHSH, LQKENI. The CDR3 has 15 amino acids. The V segment lost 3 bases and the J segment 1 base; nucleotides outside the gene matches: 4. The CDR3 loop reads CASSPIDRGNYGYTF. The CDR3 bases are TGTGCCAGCTCACCCATCGACAGGGGTAACTATGGCTACACCTTC.

This clone was detected once. This rearrangement joins TRBV5-1 to TRBJ2-5, with 10 bases matching TRBD1. After removal of 6 bases from V and 5 bases from J, the junction contained 13 bases not matched to a gene. This CDR3 spans 16 amino acids. Germline V gene lookup returns CDR1 SGHRS and CDR2 YFSETQ. CDR3 nucleotide sequence: TGCGCCAGCACCTCCCGGGGACAGGGGATATCGGAGACCCAGTACTTC. This gives the protein CASTSRGQGISETQYF.

The chain recombines TRBV7-9 with TRBJ1-4; no clear D. This CDR3 contains 14 residues. Trimming stripped 2 bases from V and 8 bases from J, with 12 bases between. Germline CDR1 is SEHNR and CDR2 is FQNEAQ (reference sequence). CDR3 residues: CASSLTGKGEKLFF. DNA for the CDR3: TGTGCCAGCAGCTTAACGGGGAAAGGCGAAAAACTGTTTTTT.

The chain uses TRBV7-3 and TRBJ2-3; no clear D. Trimming removed 5 bases from V and 4 bases from J, with 7 bases in between. Looked up from germline, CDR1 is SGHTA and CDR2 is FQGTGA. This CDR3 has 12 amino acids. DNA for the CDR3: TGTGCCAGCAGCATCCCTCCAGATACGCAGTATTTT. It codes for CASSIPPDTQYF.

The rearrangement joins TRBV2 to TRBJ2-2; D perhaps matches TRBD2 (5 bases). This CDR3 region has 14 residues. Germline CDR1 SNHLY, CDR2 FYNNEI. V lost 6 bases to trimming and J lost 7 bases, with 15 bases between them. The CDR3 DNA is TGTGCCAGCAGCCTTCTAGCAACGGGCGGGGAGCTGTTTTTT. Protein: CASSLLATGGELFF.

The chain combines TRBV18 with TRBJ1-4; weak D call: TRBD1 (5 bases). With 2 bases removed from V and 7 bases from J, the gap between germline ends came to 11 bases. This CDR3 spans 14 amino acids. Per germline, CDR1 KGHSH and CDR2 LQKENI. The CDR3 region is CASSPYLGGEKLFF. CDR3 coding DNA: TGTGCCAGCTCACCATACCTCGGGGGTGAAAAACTGTTTTTT.

The genes are TRBV7-2 and TRBJ1-3; possibly TRBD1 for D (6 bases). V was shortened by 3 bases and J by 3 bases, with 9 bases between the two germline ends. This CDR3 region has 14 residues. Germline V gene lookup returns CDR1 SGHTA and CDR2 FQGNSA. The CDR3 region has the DNA TGTGCCAGCAGCTTGCAGGGGCATGGAAACACCATATATTTT. Translation gives CASSLQGHGNTIYF.

This clone appeared a few times. The J gene is TRBJ1-5, the V gene TRBV7-8, with 7 positions matching TRBD1. CDR1 SGHVS and CDR2 FQNEAQ come from the germline V gene. V lost 5 bases and J lost 2; bases outside the gene matches: 6. This CDR3 is 15 amino acids long. The CDR3, as DNA: TGTGCCAGCAGCGGACCCGGACAGGGCAATCAGCCCCAGCATTTT. Its translation: CASSGPGQGNQPQHF.